One and the same sample provided the 16 T cell receptor beta chains below, sequenced in a study of CD8+ T cells in alopecia areata. In each case, RNA was isolated and then reverse transcribed into cDNA as the sequencing template. Produced via immunoSEQ multiplex PCR; TCRdb's table is partial and in-frame only. This sample has more than 150,000 clones; around 51% occur once, and the top ten carry 10%. Regarding treatment: oral pan-JAK inhibitor, 5-10 mg twice daily. Sequenced here: CD8+ T cells sorted from blood, sampled around week 52, from a patient treated with tofacitinib. All receptors come from a human donor with alopecia areata.

This clone was detected only once. The rearrangement joins TRBV13 to TRBJ2-1; D gene unclear. The CDR3 has 13 residues. V was trimmed by 4 bases and J by 6 bases, leaving 10 bases between them. Germline-derived CDR1 and CDR2 are PRHDT and FYEKMQ (reference sequence). The CDR3 region is CASSWGSGNEQFF. CDR3 nucleotide sequence: TGTGCCAGCAGCTGGGGATCAGGCAATGAGCAGTTCTTC.

This clone was detected a few times. The V call is TRBV29-1, the J call TRBJ1-2; 7 bases line up with TRBD1. Germline trimming cut 7 bases from V and 8 bases from J; bases unmatched to any gene: 7. The CDR3 has 11 amino acids. Germline V gives CDR1 SQVTM, CDR2 ANQGSEA. The CDR3 coding sequence is TGCAGCGCGGAGGGGGCGAGAGGCTACACCTTC. Its protein product is CSAEGARGYTF.

This clone has just a few counts. The chain carries TRBV7-2 and TRBJ2-1; possibly TRBD1 for D (5 bases). Germline assignment: CDR1 SGHTA and CDR2 FQGNSA. The CDR3 runs 14 residues. With 5 bases removed from V and 6 bases from J, the gap between germline ends came to 14 bases. CDR3 sequence reads: CASSPRQPINEQFF. CDR3 sequence (DNA): TGTGCCAGCAGCCCTCGACAGCCGATCAATGAGCAGTTCTTC.

The V and J genes are TRBV5-4 and TRBJ2-5; 10 bases match TRBD1. With 3 bases clipped from V and 5 bases from J, the junction kept 7 bases outside the gene matches. The CDR3 sequence is 15 residues long. Per germline, CDR1 SGHNT and CDR2 YYREEE (reference sequence). CDR3 in amino acids: CASSSGQGSGETQYF. CDR3 nucleotides: TGTGCCAGCAGCTCGGGACAGGGGTCTGGTGAGACCCAGTACTTC.

The chain recombines TRBV15 with TRBJ2-1, with TRBD2 matching over 9 bases. V shed 2 bases, J shed 4 bases, and the junction held 15 bases outside the gene matches. The CDR3 sequence is 19 residues long. Germline CDR1 LNHNV, CDR2 YYDKDF (reference sequence). The CDR3 bases are TGTGCCACCAGCAGAAATGTACGGCGGGGGGGCCCTGATTACAATGAGCAGTTCTTC. Its protein is CATSRNVRRGGPDYNEQFF.

The chain has TRBV11-2 and TRBJ2-7, with a tentative D call TRBD1 (5 bases). CDR3 length: 13 amino acids. CDR1 and CDR2 (germline): SGHAT, FQNNGV. V was cut by 4 bases and J by 2 bases, with 9 bases left in between. The CDR3 protein is CASSSRVTYEQYF. The CDR3 DNA is TGTGCCAGCAGCTCCAGGGTTACCTACGAGCAGTACTTC. The whole variable domain, remainder taken from reference TRBV11-2 and TRBJ2-7, is EAGVAQSPRYKIIEKRQSVAFWCNPISGHATLYWYQQILGQGPKLLIQFQNNGVVDDSQLPKDRFSAERLKGVDSTLKIQPAKLEDSAVYLCASSSRVTYEQYFGPGTRLTVT.

The V and J genes are TRBV18 and TRBJ2-5; D is uncertain. The CDR3 is 12 amino acids. The V end was cut by 6 bases, the J end by 7 bases, with 12 bases between. Germline loops: CDR1 KGHSH, CDR2 LQKENI. CDR3 sequence (DNA): TGTGCCAGCTCCTCCCCATTGGGGACCCAGTACTTC. This translates into CASSSPLGTQYF.

The rearrangement joins TRBV5-1 to TRBJ1-4; D remains ambiguous. CDR3 length: 13 amino acids. The germline V gene has CDR1 SGHRS and CDR2 YFSETQ. Trimming took 2 bases from V and 5 from J, leaving 7 bases between them. For the CDR3, the DNA is TGCGCCAGCAGCTTTAACGGAAATGAAAAACTGTTTTTT. Encoded protein: CASSFNGNEKLFF.

There are a few counts of this clone. The chain is built from TRBV7-9 and TRBJ2-7; D is possibly TRBD1 (6 bases). V was pared by 1 base and J by 3 bases, with 10 bases between. The length of the CDR3 is 14 residues. Germline assignment: CDR1 SEHNR and CDR2 FQNEAQ (reference sequence). The CDR3 here is CASSLVDRFYEQYF. CDR3 bases: TGTGCCAGCAGCTTAGTGGACAGATTCTACGAGCAGTACTTC.

This clone was detected ten times or more. This chain links TRBV7-8 with TRBJ2-7; D is perhaps TRBD2 (5 bases). The ends were cut back, 3 bases at V and 1 base at J, with 7 bases in the middle. Germline V gives CDR1 SGHVS, CDR2 FQNEAQ. The CDR3 has 13 residues. The CDR3, as DNA: TGTGCCAGCAGCTTGCTAGCTTCCTACGAGCAGTACTTC. Translation gives CASSLLASYEQYF.

DNA of the CDR3: TGTGCCAGCAGTGACCCCAGGGGACCCATCTACACCTTC. Protein: CASSDPRGPIYTF. This chain connects TRBV6-5 to TRBJ1-2, with D perhaps TRBD1 (6 bases). The germline V gene has CDR1 MNHEY and CDR2 SVGAGI. Trimming stripped 5 bases from V and 10 bases from J, with 17 bases between. The CDR3 has 13 residues.

This chain uses TRBV29-1 with TRBJ1-2; no reliable D call. The CDR3 has 11 residues. Germline lookup yields CDR1 SQVTM and CDR2 ANQGSEA. V gave up 4 bases and J gave up 3 bases, with 6 bases separating them. CDR3: CSVGIDYGYTF. CDR3 DNA sequence: TGCAGCGTTGGGATAGACTATGGCTACACCTTC. The full variable domain, with the rest looked up from reference TRBV29-1 and TRBJ1-2, is SAVISQKPSRDICQRGTSLTIQCQVDSQVTMMFWYRQQPGQSLTLIATANQGSEATYESGFVIDKFPISRPNLTFSTLTVSNMSPEDSSIYLCSVGIDYGYTFGSGTRLTVV.

This clone was observed a handful of times. V and J are TRBV29-1 and TRBJ1-2; the D is unclear. The CDR3 covers 13 residues. Germline V gives CDR1 SQVTM, CDR2 ANQGSEA. The V end lost 2 bases, the J end lost 0 bases, and 7 bases lay between the germline ends. CDR3 bases: TGCAGCGTTGAACACAGCGCTAACTATGGCTACACCTTC. It codes for CSVEHSANYGYTF.

The chain is built from TRBV10-3 and TRBJ1-2; possibly TRBD1 for D (6 bases). The CDR3 spans 14 residues. With 2 bases removed from V and 2 bases from J, the gap between germline ends came to 9 bases. CDR1 and CDR2 from the germline V gene are ENHRY and SYGVKD. The CDR3 region is CAISEPDSNYGYTF. Here the CDR3 DNA reads TGTGCCATCAGTGAGCCGGACAGCAACTATGGCTACACCTTC.

In this sample, this clone turned up a few times. The chain uses TRBV30 and TRBJ2-1; 8 bases align to TRBD1. This CDR3 contains 16 residues. Germline V lookup: CDR1 GTSNPN, CDR2 SVGIG (reference sequence). V lost 0 bases and J lost 4; bases outside the gene matches: 8. The CDR3 loop is CAWSVRTGGIYNEQFF. The CDR3 DNA follows: TGTGCCTGGAGTGTACGAACAGGGGGTATTTACAATGAGCAGTTCTTC.

This chain joins TRBV7-9 and TRBJ2-7; D possibly matches TRBD1 or TRBD2 (5 bases each). V lost 5 bases and J 7 bases, leaving 21 bases between the germline ends. In germline, CDR1 is SEHNR, CDR2 FQNEAQ (reference sequence). CDR3 length: 15 amino acids. The CDR3: CASSPPGRVVSEQYF. The CDR3 DNA sequence: TGTGCCAGCAGCCCTCCGGGACGGGTCGTTAGTGAGCAGTACTTC.